A selection of T cell receptor beta chains follows, all from one sample in a study of OX40 agonist ivuxolimab in advanced cancers. Assay used: immunoSEQ multiplex PCR; TCRdb lists only in-frame clones, some missing. The sample records 45,000 or so clones, around 90% being singletons. Here the sequenced sample was CD4+ or CD8+ T cells sorted from blood, taken in a trial of the OX40 agonist ivuxolimab. These receptors all come from an adult with an advanced solid tumor such as melanoma, head and neck, liver or kidney cancer. Each CDR3 is given with its conserved first and last residue. Fields, in order: D gene, V gene, clone size, J gene, CDR3 DNA, CDR3 protein. The D gene is left open where the match is weak. Size is stated for part of the rows, as once, few or many counts, or as a class when the clone is expanded.

.	TRBV7-9	.	TRBJ2-7	TGTGCCAGCAGCTTAGCGATCGGAGGGGATAGCAACGAGCAGTACTTC	CASSLAIGGDSNEQYF
.	TRBV14	once	TRBJ1-3	TGTGCCAGCAGCCCCCCCCCGGCGGGACTCTCGGGAAACACCATATATTTT	CASSPPPAGLSGNTIYF
.	TRBV5-6	.	TRBJ1-4	TGTGCCAGCAGCCTGGCGGGATATCAAGGGGAAAAACTGTTTTTT	CASSLAGYQGEKLFF
.	TRBV11-2	.	TRBJ2-6	TGTGCCAGCAGCTTATGGCAGCCTGGTGGGGCCAACGTCCTGACTTTC	CASSLWQPGGANVLTF
TRBD1	TRBV27	.	TRBJ1-2	TGTGCCAGCAAGGGGACAGCCTACGACACCAATGGCTACACCTTC	CASKGTAYDTNGYTF
.	TRBV6-1	.	TRBJ2-3	TGTGCCACCTGGGGCCTCCTGGATACGCAGTATTTT	CATWGLLDTQYF
.	TRBV2	.	TRBJ2-1	TGTGCCAGCAGTGAAACGATATATGAGCAGTTCTTC	CASSETIYEQFF
.	TRBV11-1	.	TRBJ1-1	TGTGCCAGCGCGTTTGACAGATTAATGAACACTGAAGCTTTCTTT	CASAFDRLMNTEAFF
.	TRBV7-2	.	TRBJ2-1	TGTGCCAGCAGCTTCGATGTGAATGAGCAGTTCTTC	CASSFDVNEQFF
.	TRBV6-5	.	TRBJ2-1	TGTGCCAGCAGCCTTGGATTGGACAATGAGCAGTTCTTC	CASSLGLDNEQFF
.	TRBV18	.	TRBJ2-7	TGTGCCAGCTCACCAAGGGACGAGCAGTACTTC	CASSPRDEQYF
.	TRBV7-9	.	TRBJ2-1	TGTGCCAGCAGCCACCAATACCTGAGCTCCTACAATGAGCAGTTCTTC	CASSHQYLSSYNEQFF
.	TRBV12-5	.	TRBJ1-6	TGTGCTAGTGGTTTAGGACAGAGCTCCTATAATTCACCCCTCCACTTT	CASGLGQSSYNSPLHF
.	TRBV7-9	.	TRBJ2-3	TGTGCCAGCAGCTTATCACGTGGGGGGATTAACACAGATACGCAGTATTTT	CASSLSRGGINTDTQYF
.	TRBV19	.	TRBJ2-7	TGTGCCAGTGCCTCCGGGGCTTGGGACGAGCAGTACTTC	CASASGAWDEQYF
.	TRBV6-5	.	TRBJ2-7	TGTGCCAGCAGTTACTCCTTTGACTACGAGCAGTACTTC	CASSYSFDYEQYF
.	TRBV6-6	.	TRBJ2-7	TGTGCCAGCAGTTACTCGACGGCAGAGCAGTACTTC	CASSYSTAEQYF
.	TRBV28	once	TRBJ2-1	TGTGCCAGCAGTTTAAGGGGGGCCCTCTACAATGAGCAGTTCTTC	CASSLRGALYNEQFF
TRBD1	TRBV28	.	TRBJ2-2	TGTGCCAGCAGCGACAGGGAAGCGGACACCGGGGAGCTGTTTTTT	CASSDREADTGELFF
.	TRBV5-8	.	TRBJ1-1	TGTGCCAGCAGCCTTGGTACCCTCAGCCCAAACACTGAAGCTTTCTTT	CASSLGTLSPNTEAFF
.	TRBV7-3	.	TRBJ2-3	TGTGCCAGCAGCTTAGTAGGGTCAAATTTAGATACGCAGTATTTT	CASSLVGSNLDTQYF
.	TRBV9	.	TRBJ1-1	TGTGCCAGCAGCGTAGCTCTTTCGGAACAGGGAAAAACTGAAGCTTTCTTT	CASSVALSEQGKTEAFF
.	TRBV29-1	.	TRBJ1-1	TGCAGCGCCCCGGTGGGGGTTGAAGCTTTCTTT	CSAPVGVEAFF
.	TRBV7-5	many	TRBJ2-7	TGTGCCAGCAGCTTAGAAGGGAGGGAGCAGTACTTC	CASSLEGREQYF
.	TRBV27	.	TRBJ1-4	TGTGCCAGCAGCGAGACGATGGGAGAAAAACTGTTTTTT	CASSETMGEKLFF
TRBD1	TRBV19	once	TRBJ1-5	TGTGCCAGTAGTATTGCAGCCGGACAGGGGATTGAGCCCCAGCATTTT	CASSIAAGQGIEPQHF
TRBD2	TRBV6-1	.	TRBJ2-7	TGTGCCAGCAGCGGACTAGCGGGCGACCCCTACGAGCAGTACTTC	CASSGLAGDPYEQYF
.	TRBV9	few	TRBJ1-3	TGTGCCAGCAGCGCCCCAGCAGGGGACCGGGCTGGAAACACCATATATTTT	CASSAPAGDRAGNTIYF
TRBD1	TRBV6-5	.	TRBJ2-2	TGTGCCAGCAGACCCGACAGGGCGAACACCGGGGAGCTGTTTTTT	CASRPDRANTGELFF
.	TRBV6-5	.	TRBJ1-2	TGTGCCAGCAGTTACGGCAGGACCTATGGCTACACCTTC	CASSYGRTYGYTF